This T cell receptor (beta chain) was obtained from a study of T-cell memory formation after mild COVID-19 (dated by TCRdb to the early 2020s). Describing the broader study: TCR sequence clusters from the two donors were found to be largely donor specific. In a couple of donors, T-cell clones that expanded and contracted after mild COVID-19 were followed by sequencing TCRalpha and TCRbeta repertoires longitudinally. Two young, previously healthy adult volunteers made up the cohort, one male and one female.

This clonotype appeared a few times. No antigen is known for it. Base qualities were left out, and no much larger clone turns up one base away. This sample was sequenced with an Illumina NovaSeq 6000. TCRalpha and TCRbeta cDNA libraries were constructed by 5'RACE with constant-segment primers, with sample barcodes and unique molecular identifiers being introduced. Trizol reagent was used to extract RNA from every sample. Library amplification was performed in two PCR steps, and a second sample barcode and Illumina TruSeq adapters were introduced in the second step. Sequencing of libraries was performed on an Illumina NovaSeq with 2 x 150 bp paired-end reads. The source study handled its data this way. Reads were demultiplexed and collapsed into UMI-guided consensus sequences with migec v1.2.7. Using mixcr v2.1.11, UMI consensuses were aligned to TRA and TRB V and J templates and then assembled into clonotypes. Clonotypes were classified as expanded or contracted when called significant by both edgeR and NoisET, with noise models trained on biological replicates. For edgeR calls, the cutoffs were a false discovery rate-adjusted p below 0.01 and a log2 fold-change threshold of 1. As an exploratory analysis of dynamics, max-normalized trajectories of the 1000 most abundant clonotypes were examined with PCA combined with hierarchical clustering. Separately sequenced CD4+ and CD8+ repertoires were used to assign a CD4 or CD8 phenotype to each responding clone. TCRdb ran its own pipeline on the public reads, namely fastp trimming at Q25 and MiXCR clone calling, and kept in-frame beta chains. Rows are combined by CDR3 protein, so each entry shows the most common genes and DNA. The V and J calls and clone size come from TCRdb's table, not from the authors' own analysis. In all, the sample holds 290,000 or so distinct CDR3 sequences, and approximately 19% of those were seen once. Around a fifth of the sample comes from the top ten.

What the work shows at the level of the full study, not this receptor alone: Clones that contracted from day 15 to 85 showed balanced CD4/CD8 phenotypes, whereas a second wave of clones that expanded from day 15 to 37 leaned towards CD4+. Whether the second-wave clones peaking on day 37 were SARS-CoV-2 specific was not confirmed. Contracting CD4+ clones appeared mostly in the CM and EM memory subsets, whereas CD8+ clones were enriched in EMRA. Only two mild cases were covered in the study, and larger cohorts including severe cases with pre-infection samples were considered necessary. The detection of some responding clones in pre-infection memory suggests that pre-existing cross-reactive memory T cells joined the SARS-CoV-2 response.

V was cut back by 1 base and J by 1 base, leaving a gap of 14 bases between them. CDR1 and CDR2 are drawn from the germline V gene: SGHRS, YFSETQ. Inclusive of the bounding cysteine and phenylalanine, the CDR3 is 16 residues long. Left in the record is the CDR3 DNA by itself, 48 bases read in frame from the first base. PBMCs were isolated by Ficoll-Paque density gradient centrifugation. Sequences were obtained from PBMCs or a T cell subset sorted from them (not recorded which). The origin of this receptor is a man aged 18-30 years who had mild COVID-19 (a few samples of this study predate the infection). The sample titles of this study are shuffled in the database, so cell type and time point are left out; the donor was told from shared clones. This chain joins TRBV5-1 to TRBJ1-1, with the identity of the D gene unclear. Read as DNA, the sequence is TGCGCCAGCAGCTTGCCTGCGGGTACGGCGAACACTGAAGCTTTCTTT. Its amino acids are CASSLPAGTANTEAFF. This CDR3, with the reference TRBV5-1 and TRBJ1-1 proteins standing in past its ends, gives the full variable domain KAGVTQTPRYLIKTRGQQVTLSCSPISGHRSVSWYQQTPGQGLQFLFEYFSETQRNKGNFPGRFSGRQFSNSRSEMNVSTLELGDSALYLCASSLPAGTANTEAFFGQGTRLTVV.